These 17 T cell receptor beta chains were sequenced from one sample in a study of radiotherapy plus CTLA-4 blockade in lung cancer. Profiling relied on immunoSEQ multiplex PCR, and the TCRdb table lists in-frame clones only, not all of them. The sample consists of approximately 52,000 clones, more than 75% of them appearing once. The sequences come from peripheral blood, collected from a patient treated with radiotherapy plus ipilimumab. The receptors derive from a human donor with non-small cell lung cancer who had a complete response to radiotherapy plus ipilimumab.

The V call is TRBV20-1, the J call TRBJ1-2; weak D call: TRBD1 (6 bases). Germline CDR1 reads DFQATT; CDR2 reads SNEGSKA (reference sequence). The CDR3 consists of 11 residues. The germline V and J ends were trimmed by 8 bases and 10 bases, with 17 bases remaining between them. This CDR3 is CSPGTRADYTF. Written as DNA, the CDR3 is TGCAGTCCCGGGACACGCGCTGACTACACCTTC.

V is TRBV19 and J is TRBJ2-5, with 8 bases that match TRBD2. Trimming at V came to 5 bases and at J to 2 bases, leaving 10 bases not matched to a gene. Germline-derived CDR1 and CDR2 are LNHDA and SQIVND (reference sequence). This CDR3 has 16 residues. The CDR3 DNA is TGTGCCAGTAGTCTAGGGACTAGATTGGGGCAAGAGACCCAGTACTTC. This sequence encodes CASSLGTRLGQETQYF.

This clone appeared a single time. Here the CDR3 reads CASSPLGRQTEAFF. CDR3 in DNA: TGTGCCAGCAGCCCCCTGGGCAGACAAACTGAAGCTTTCTTT. The J gene is TRBJ1-1, the V gene TRBV7-9; no clear D gene. The CDR3 covers 14 residues. V lost 5 bases and J 5 bases, leaving 15 bases between the germline ends. Germline-derived CDR1 and CDR2 are SEHNR and FQNEAQ (reference sequence).

This clone turned up a few times. The chain employs TRBV11-2 and TRBJ1-2; 8 nucleotides match TRBD1. The V and J ends lost 3 bases and 6 bases, in that order; junction bases with no gene match: 6. This CDR3 region has 14 residues. Germline CDR1 reads SGHAT; CDR2 reads FQNNGV. CDR3 amino acids: CASSFRTGSNGYTF. For the CDR3, the DNA is TGTGCCAGCAGCTTCCGGACAGGGTCGAATGGCTACACCTTC.

This clone was seen a single time. The V and J genes are TRBV11-2 and TRBJ1-6; no clear D gene. Between the trimmed V and J ends, which lost 5 bases and 7 bases, there was a span of 12 bases. This CDR3 has 14 amino acids. The germline V gene encodes CDR1 SGHAT and CDR2 FQNNGV. The chain's CDR3 is CASSPITGNSPLHF. The CDR3 DNA is TGTGCCAGCAGCCCTATTACCGGGAATTCACCCCTCCACTTT.

J is TRBJ2-7 and V is TRBV7-2; D may be TRBD2 (6 bases). Germline-derived CDR1 and CDR2 are SGHTA and FQGNSA. Trimming took 4 bases from V and 3 from J, leaving 10 bases between them. This CDR3 comprises 13 residues. The CDR3 spells CASSSGLLYEQYF. CDR3 coding DNA: TGTGCCAGCAGCTCGGGACTCCTCTACGAGCAGTACTTC. The full variable domain, with the rest looked up from reference TRBV7-2 and TRBJ2-7, is GAGVSQSPSNKVTEKGKDVELRCDPISGHTALYWYRQSLGQGLEFLIYFQGNSAPDKSGLPSDRFSAERTGGSVSTLTIQRTQQEDSAVYLCASSSGLLYEQYFGPGTRLTVT.

This CDR3 reads CASSYSRAWGYTF. As DNA, the CDR3 is TGTGCCAGCAGCTACTCGAGGGCTTGGGGCTACACCTTC. J is TRBJ1-2 and V is TRBV27, with D hard to call. This CDR3 has 13 amino acids. CDR1 and CDR2 from the germline V gene are MNHEY and SMNVEV (reference sequence). The V gene lost 6 bases and the J gene lost 8 bases, with 16 bases spanning the gap.

The chain carries TRBV15 and TRBJ2-3; no clear D gene. The V end lost 4 bases, the J end lost 2 bases, and 7 bases lay between the germline ends. CDR1 and CDR2 (germline): LNHNV, YYDKDF (reference sequence). The CDR3 covers 13 residues. The CDR3 loop reads CATSIQYTDTQYF. CDR3 sequence (DNA): TGTGCCACCAGCATTCAGTACACAGATACGCAGTATTTT.

This chain uses TRBV19 with TRBJ2-3; D perhaps matches TRBD2 (5 bases). This CDR3 comprises 15 residues. Germline V gene sequence: CDR1 LNHDA, CDR2 SQIVND (reference sequence). Trimming stripped 3 bases from V and 3 bases from J, with 13 bases between. The CDR3 nucleotides read TGTGCCAGTAGTATGCCACTCCGGGGAACAGATACGCAGTATTTT. Its translation: CASSMPLRGTDTQYF.

The J gene is TRBJ2-1, the V gene TRBV18; 8 positions match TRBD2. V lost 3 bases, J lost 4 bases, and 5 bases stayed unmatched. The CDR3 runs 15 residues. Germline V gene sequence: CDR1 KGHSH, CDR2 LQKENI. The CDR3 DNA sequence: TGTGCCAGCTCACCCGGGGTAGCGGGGTACAATGAGCAGTTCTTC. It is translated as CASSPGVAGYNEQFF.

Written as DNA, the CDR3 is TGTGCCAGCAGTGTGTCAGGGTTGGGTTCACCCCTCCACTTT. This encodes CASSVSGLGSPLHF. This rearrangement joins TRBV2 to TRBJ1-6; a possible D gene is TRBD1 (5 bases). The V end was cut by 4 bases, the J end by 9 bases, with 13 bases between. Looked up from germline, CDR1 is SNHLY and CDR2 is FYNNEI. This CDR3 contains 14 residues. The full variable domain, in which reference TRBV2 and TRBJ1-6 provide the parts outside the CDR3, is EPEVTQTPSHQVTQMGQEVILRCVPISNHLYFYWYRQILGQKVEFLVSFYNNEISEKSEIFDDQFSVERPDGSNFTLKIRSTKLEDSAMYFCASSVSGLGSPLHFGNGTRLTVT.

This chain links TRBV6-5 with TRBJ1-2; a weak D match, TRBD1 (6 bases). The CDR3 has 15 amino acids. CDR1 is MNHEY and CDR2 is SVGAGI in the germline V gene. V shed 2 bases and J shed 1 base, with 11 bases lying between them. The CDR3 DNA follows: TGTGCCAGCAGTTACACCGGGACACTTAACTATGGCTACACCTTC. As protein: CASSYTGTLNYGYTF.

The genes are TRBV9 and TRBJ2-3; D is undetermined. The CDR3 totals 15 residues. Germline loops: CDR1 SGDLS, CDR2 YYNGEE. Trimming took off 0 bases at V and 0 bases at J, with 8 bases between the two ends. The CDR3 DNA reads TGTGCCAGCAGCGTAGGTAGTACTAGCACAGATACGCAGTATTTT. Translating it yields CASSVGSTSTDTQYF.

The chain couples TRBV30 to TRBJ2-7; unclear D gene. Per the germline V gene, CDR1 is GTSNPN and CDR2 is SVGIG (reference sequence). There are 13 residues in the CDR3. V was cut by 0 bases and J by 3 bases, with 9 bases left in between. CDR3: CAWSVPPRYEQYF. CDR3 nucleotide sequence: TGTGCCTGGAGTGTCCCCCCTCGCTACGAGCAGTACTTC.

The V gene is TRBV25-1, the J gene TRBJ1-2, with TRBD1 matching 8 bases. The V and J ends lost 6 bases and 6 bases, in that order; junction bases with no gene match: 6. From germline, CDR1 is MGHDK and CDR2 SYGVNS. The CDR3 loop spans 13 amino acids. The CDR3, as DNA: TGTGCCAGCAGAAGGACAGGGTCGGATGGCTACACCTTC. Residues: CASRRTGSDGYTF.

The DNA of the CDR3 is TGTGCCAGCAGTTTAATCGGTTTAAGCAAAAACATTCAGTACTTC. Its protein is CASSLIGLSKNIQYF. The chain couples TRBV28 to TRBJ2-4, with D unresolved. Trimming took 2 bases from V and 3 from J, leaving 11 bases between them. The V gene's germline CDR1 is MDHEN and CDR2 SYDVKM. The CDR3 has 15 residues. Complete variable domain (other parts from reference TRBV28 and TRBJ2-4): DVKVTQSSRYLVKRTGEKVFLECVQDMDHENMFWYRQDPGLGLRLIYFSYDVKMKEKGDIPEGYSVSREKKERFSLILESASTNQTSMYLCASSLIGLSKNIQYFGAGTRLSVL.

This rearrangement joins TRBV19 to TRBJ2-7; possible D gene TRBD1, 5 bases. The CDR3 covers 14 residues. CDR1 is LNHDA and CDR2 is SQIVND in the germline V gene (reference sequence). Between the trimmed V and J ends, which lost 1 base and 2 bases, there was a span of 9 bases. The CDR3 sequence is CASSIGAGPYEQYF. DNA for the CDR3: TGTGCCAGTAGTATAGGGGCAGGGCCCTACGAGCAGTACTTC. Drawing the rest from reference TRBV19 and TRBJ2-7, the complete variable domain is DGGITQSPKYLFRKEGQNVTLSCEQNLNHDAMYWYRQDPGQGLRLIYYSQIVNDFQKGDIAEGYSVSREKKESFPLTVTSAQKNPTAFYLCASSIGAGPYEQYFGPGTRLTVT.